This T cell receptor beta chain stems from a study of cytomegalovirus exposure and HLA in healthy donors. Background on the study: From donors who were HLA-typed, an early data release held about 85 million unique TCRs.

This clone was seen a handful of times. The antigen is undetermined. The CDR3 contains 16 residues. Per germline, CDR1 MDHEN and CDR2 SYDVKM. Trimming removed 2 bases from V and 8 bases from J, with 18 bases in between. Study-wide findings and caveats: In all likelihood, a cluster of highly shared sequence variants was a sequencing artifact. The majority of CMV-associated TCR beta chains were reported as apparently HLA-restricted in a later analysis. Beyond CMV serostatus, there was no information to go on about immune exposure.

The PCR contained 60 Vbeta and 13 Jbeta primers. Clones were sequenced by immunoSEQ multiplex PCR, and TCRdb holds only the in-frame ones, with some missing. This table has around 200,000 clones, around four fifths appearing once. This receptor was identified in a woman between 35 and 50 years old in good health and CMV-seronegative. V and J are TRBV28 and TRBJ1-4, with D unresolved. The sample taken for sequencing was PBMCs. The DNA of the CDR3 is TGTGCCAGCAGTTTAGGTTCACGAGGGAGGATGGAAAAACTGTTTTTT. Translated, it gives CASSLGSRGRMEKLFF.